These 10 T cell receptor beta chains were sequenced from one sample in a study of blood T cell repertoires in COVID-19 (dated by TCRdb to 2020 to 2022). Preparation of the library involved the immunoSEQ multiplex PCR assay. The source is immuneACCESS, and TCRdb retained only in-frame sequences with V and J called. Part of the clones is not carried over; for the studies checked, unresolved V genes explain less than half of this, and the remainder is unexplained. This sample lists about 220,000 clones; about 90% were detected once. The leading ten clones occupy roughly 2% of the sample. Sample: peripheral blood. The receptors stem from a man aged 40-55 years with active or convalescent COVID-19.

This sequence joins TRBV3-1 (or the pseudogene TRBV3-2) and TRBJ2-3, with 11 bases lining up with TRBD2. V was clipped by 0 bases and J by 0 bases; unmatched bases: 17. CDR1 is LGHDT, CDR2 YNNKEL, per germline (reference sequence). The CDR3 totals 22 residues. In DNA, the CDR3 is TGTGCCAGCAGCCAAGATCCTTGGGCACTAGCGGGGGAGATAACGAGCACAGATACGCAGTATTTT. Its translation is CASSQDPWALAGEITSTDTQYF.

This clone was picked up a small number of times. V is TRBV5-1 and J is TRBJ1-4, with D possibly TRBD1 on 5 matching bases. CDR3 size: 15 residues. Germline V gene sequence: CDR1 SGHRS, CDR2 YFSETQ. V was cut by 3 bases and J by 7 bases, with 16 bases left in between. The CDR3 DNA follows: TGCGCCAGCAGCTGGGACGCCTCGGGGGTTGAAAAACTGTTTTTT. Protein sequence: CASSWDASGVEKLFF.

This sequence joins TRBV7-9 and TRBJ2-7; TRBD1 aligns across 9 bases. The V gene end was trimmed by 5 bases and the J gene end by 3 bases; junction bases not matched to a gene: 11. The CDR3 contains 16 residues. Germline V CDR1 and CDR2: SEHNR, FQNEAQ (reference sequence). The CDR3 region is CASSSFDGTGIYEQYF. In nucleotides, the CDR3 is TGTGCCAGCAGCAGCTTTGACGGGACAGGGATCTACGAGCAGTACTTC. Looking up the rest from reference TRBV7-9 and TRBJ2-7 gives the full variable domain: DTGVSQNPRHKITKRGQNVTFRCDPISEHNRLYWYRQTLGQGPEFLTYFQNEAQLEKSRLLSDRFSAERPKGSFSTLEIQRTEQGDSAMYLCASSSFDGTGIYEQYFGPGTRLTVT.

The V and J genes are TRBV25-1 and TRBJ2-3; D perhaps matches TRBD2 (5 bases). The germline CDR1 and CDR2 sequences are MGHDK and SYGVNS. This CDR3 has 13 amino acids. Trimming left V 1 base short and J 5 bases short, with 7 bases between. This CDR3 is CASSEFGLDTQYF. CDR3 bases: TGTGCCAGCAGTGAATTCGGACTAGATACGCAGTATTTT. Drawing the rest from reference TRBV25-1 and TRBJ2-3, the complete variable domain is EADIYQTPRYLVIGTGKKITLECSQTMGHDKMYWYQQDPGMELHLIHYSYGVNSTEKGDLSSESTVSRIRTEHFPLTLESARPSHTSQYLCASSEFGLDTQYFGPGTRLTVL.

The chain recombines TRBV28 with TRBJ2-7; 7 bases match TRBD2. The CDR3 spans 14 residues. The germline V gene encodes CDR1 MDHEN and CDR2 SYDVKM. Losses at the gene ends were 6 bases for V and 0 bases for J; bases not matched to a gene: 5. The CDR3 DNA reads TGTGCCAGCAGGTCACCGGGGGGCTCCTACGAGCAGTACTTC. Protein product: CASRSPGGSYEQYF.

This chain links TRBV19 with TRBJ2-3, with TRBD1 identical over 7 bases. Germline CDR1 is LNHDA and CDR2 is SQIVND (reference sequence). The CDR3 has 13 amino acids. The J segment lost 4 bases and the V segment lost 7 bases, leaving 5 bases of the junction unmatched. CDR3 coding DNA: TGTGCCAGTATGGTCACAGGGGCAGATACGCAGTATTTT. Amino acids: CASMVTGADTQYF.

The V gene is TRBV2, the J gene TRBJ1-1; tentatively, D is TRBD1 (6 bases). This CDR3 is built from 14 residues. Germline loops: CDR1 SNHLY, CDR2 FYNNEI. V was clipped by 6 bases and J by 4 bases, with 15 bases between them. The CDR3 reads CASRGGPGGTEAFF. The CDR3, as DNA: TGTGCCAGCAGAGGGGGTCCGGGGGGCACTGAAGCTTTCTTT.

The rearrangement uses TRBV5-5 and TRBJ1-6; D is unresolved. Germline V gene lookup returns CDR1 SGHKS and CDR2 YYEKEE (reference sequence). V was clipped by 2 bases and J by 5 bases, with 11 bases between them. This CDR3 region has 15 residues. Here the CDR3 reads CASSFNPGNNSPLHF. DNA for the CDR3: TGTGCCAGCAGCTTCAATCCAGGCAATAATTCACCCCTCCACTTT.

The rearrangement joins TRBV19 to TRBJ2-3; 9 bases align to TRBD2. CDR1 is LNHDA and CDR2 is SQIVND in the germline V gene (reference sequence). CDR3 size: 17 residues. V gave up 3 bases and J gave up 1 base; unmatched junction bases: 8. The CDR3 loop is CASSMRLAGTGTDTQYF. The CDR3 DNA reads TGTGCCAGTAGTATGAGGCTAGCGGGGACAGGCACAGATACGCAGTATTTT.

The chain joins TRBV3-1 (or the pseudogene TRBV3-2) to TRBJ2-1; a possible D gene is TRBD2 (5 bases). Trimming left V 2 bases short and J 10 bases short, with 6 bases between. From germline, CDR1 is LGHDT and CDR2 YNNKEL (reference sequence). This CDR3 contains 11 residues. The CDR3 region has the DNA TGTGCCAGCAGCCAAACGGGGGAGCAGTTCTTC. Translation gives CASSQTGEQFF.